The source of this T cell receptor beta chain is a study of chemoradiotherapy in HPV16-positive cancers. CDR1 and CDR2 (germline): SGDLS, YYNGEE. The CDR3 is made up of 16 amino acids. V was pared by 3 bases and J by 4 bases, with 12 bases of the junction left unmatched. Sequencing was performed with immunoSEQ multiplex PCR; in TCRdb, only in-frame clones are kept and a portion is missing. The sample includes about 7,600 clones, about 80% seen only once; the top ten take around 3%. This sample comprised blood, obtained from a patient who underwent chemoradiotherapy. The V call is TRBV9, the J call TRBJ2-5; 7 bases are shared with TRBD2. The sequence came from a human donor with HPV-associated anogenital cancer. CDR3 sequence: CASSAGGSVFGETQYF. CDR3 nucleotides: TGTGCCAGCAGCGCCGGGGGGAGTGTATTCGGAGAGACCCAGTACTTC.